The 19 T cell receptor beta chains presented below share a single source sample, sequenced in a study of blood T cell repertoires in COVID-19. TCRdb's copy holds only in-frame clones and misses some; the assay was immunoSEQ multiplex PCR. The sample contains 70,000 to 95,000 clones, about 90% of which appear only once. Sequenced: peripheral blood. The receptors originated from a man aged 45-60 years with COVID-19, enrolled during active disease.

This clone occurred once. V gene TRBV10-1 combines with J gene TRBJ2-2, with 8 bases that match TRBD2. CDR1 is WNHNN, CDR2 SYGVQD, per germline (reference sequence). V lost 0 bases and J lost 3; bases outside the gene matches: 0. The CDR3 totals 15 residues. This CDR3 is CASSESRGDTGELFF. In DNA, the CDR3 is TGCGCCAGCAGTGAGTCGCGGGGGGACACCGGGGAGCTGTTTTTT.

This chain joins TRBV6-4 and TRBJ1-2; TRBD1 agrees at 7 bases. The CDR3 is 15 amino acids. With 5 bases clipped from V and 4 bases from J, the junction kept 10 bases outside the gene matches. Germline V gene lookup returns CDR1 MRHNA and CDR2 SNTAGT. This CDR3 is CASSPSGTVTYGYTF. In nucleotides, the CDR3 is TGTGCCAGCAGTCCTTCCGGGACAGTGACCTATGGCTACACCTTC.

V and J are TRBV7-9 and TRBJ2-5; 7 bases agree with TRBD2. The junction had 11 bases not matched to a gene; V was cut back by 1 base and J by 0 bases. Germline CDR1 reads SEHNR; CDR2 reads FQNEAQ (reference sequence). There are 18 residues in the CDR3. The CDR3 sequence: CASSLGRGAGENQETQYF. CDR3 DNA sequence: TGTGCCAGCAGCTTAGGCAGAGGCGCGGGGGAAAACCAAGAGACCCAGTACTTC. The full variable domain, its missing parts supplied by reference TRBV7-9 and TRBJ2-5, is DTGVSQNPRHKITKRGQNVTFRCDPISEHNRLYWYRQTLGQGPEFLTYFQNEAQLEKSRLLSDRFSAERPKGSFSTLEIQRTEQGDSAMYLCASSLGRGAGENQETQYFGPGTRLLVL.

The J gene is TRBJ2-7, the V gene TRBV30; 9 bases map to TRBD1. The CDR3 consists of 16 residues. The V segment lost 2 bases and the J segment 6 bases; nucleotides outside the gene matches: 14. CDR1 and CDR2 from the germline V gene are GTSNPN and SVGIG (reference sequence). The chain's CDR3 is CAWSSGQGITGGEQYF. The CDR3 DNA reads as TGTGCCTGGAGTTCCGGACAGGGGATTACGGGGGGCGAGCAGTACTTC.

This clone occurred a few times. The rearrangement uses TRBV10-2 and TRBJ1-2; D unresolved. Trimming removed 0 bases at V and 10 bases at J, with 12 bases between. The CDR3 sequence is 13 residues long. Germline V gene data show CDR1 as WSHSY and CDR2 as SAAADI. The DNA for the CDR3 is TGCGCCAGCAGTGAGTCTATGTTCGGGTCCTACACCTTC. It yields the protein CASSESMFGSYTF.

The chain couples TRBV10-3 to TRBJ2-3; the match to TRBD2 covers 10 bases. Germline assignment: CDR1 ENHRY and CDR2 SYGVKD. V lost 3 bases to trimming and J lost 5 bases; unmatched junction nucleotides: 14. This CDR3 spans 18 amino acids. The CDR3 is CAISDLPLLAGGGDTQYF. The CDR3 coding sequence is TGTGCCATCAGTGATCTCCCTTTATTAGCGGGGGGTGGAGATACGCAGTATTTT.

The chain recombines TRBV5-8 with TRBJ1-2; 8 bases agree with TRBD1. V was pared by 4 bases and J by 4 bases, with 9 bases of the junction left unmatched. Germline CDR1 reads SGHTS; CDR2 reads YDEGEE. The CDR3 runs 15 residues. CDR3: CASSNSRDRLYGYTF. The CDR3 nucleotides read TGTGCCAGCAGCAATTCCCGGGACAGGCTCTATGGCTACACCTTC.

The rearrangement uses TRBV15 and TRBJ1-6; D unclear. This CDR3 has 14 residues. V shed 3 bases and J shed 9 bases, with 12 bases lying between them. Germline V gives CDR1 LNHNV, CDR2 YYDKDF (reference sequence). CDR3 DNA: TGTGCCACCAGCAGTACTATCGAGGGTTCACCCCTCCACTTT. This translates into CATSSTIEGSPLHF.

This rearrangement joins TRBV5-1 to TRBJ1-6; TRBD1 matches at 9 bases. Germline assignment: CDR1 SGHRS and CDR2 YFSETQ. V shed 4 bases, J shed 7 bases, and the junction held 9 bases outside the gene matches. This CDR3 contains 16 residues. For the CDR3, the DNA is TGCGCCAGCAGCGAAAACGCGGGACAGGGAAATTCACCCCTCCACTTT. Translated: CASSENAGQGNSPLHF.

The rearrangement uses TRBV2 and TRBJ1-1; no reliable D call. Germline assignment: CDR1 SNHLY and CDR2 FYNNEI. The CDR3 runs 13 residues. V gave up 4 bases and J gave up 6 bases, with 12 bases separating them. CDR3 bases: TGTGCCAGCAGTGCCCCCTCACTTCCTGAAGCTTTCTTT. Residues: CASSAPSLPEAFF.

CDR3 loop: CATSRDKGQENTIYF. DNA of the CDR3: TGTGCCACCAGCAGAGATAAGGGGCAGGAGAACACCATATATTTT. The rearrangement uses TRBV15 and TRBJ1-3, with D perhaps matching TRBD1 (5 bases). The germline V and J ends were trimmed by 0 bases and 7 bases, with 13 bases remaining between them. Germline-derived CDR1 and CDR2 are LNHNV and YYDKDF (reference sequence). The CDR3 is 15 amino acids.

The rearrangement joins TRBV5-4 to TRBJ2-1; D is undetermined. The V and J ends lost 0 bases and 1 base respectively, with 14 bases between them. Germline values: CDR1 SGHNT, CDR2 YYREEE (reference sequence). The CDR3 totals 17 residues. For the CDR3, the DNA is TGTGCCAGCAGCTTGGCCCCGGTCTTGACTTCCTACAATGAGCAGTTCTTC. It is translated as CASSLAPVLTSYNEQFF.

The chain uses TRBV18 and TRBJ2-3; perhaps TRBD2 as D (7 bases). The length of the CDR3 is 16 residues. Trimming removed 1 base from V and 3 bases from J, with 14 bases in between. Germline CDR1 KGHSH, CDR2 LQKENI. CDR3 amino acids: CASSPRLGGATDTQYF. CDR3 nucleotides: TGTGCCAGCTCACCACGTTTGGGGGGGGCAACAGATACGCAGTATTTT. The full variable domain, with the rest looked up from reference TRBV18 and TRBJ2-3, is NAGVMQNPRHLVRRRGQEARLRCSPMKGHSHVYWYRQLPEEGLKFMVYLQKENIIDESGMPKERFSAEFPKEGPSILRIQQVVRGDSAAYFCASSPRLGGATDTQYFGPGTRLTVL.

The V call is TRBV19, the J call TRBJ1-6; 9 nucleotides line up with TRBD1. V shed 6 bases, J shed 10 bases, and the junction held 4 bases outside the gene matches. Germline V gene data show CDR1 as LNHDA and CDR2 as SQIVND (reference sequence). This CDR3 comprises 13 residues. Here the CDR3 reads CASRGTGLSPLHF. CDR3 sequence (DNA): TGTGCCAGTAGGGGGACAGGGTTGTCACCCCTCCACTTT.

The rearrangement links TRBV27 to TRBJ2-3; TRBD2 matches at 11 bases. This CDR3 has 17 amino acids. The V gene's germline CDR1 is MNHEY and CDR2 SMNVEV (reference sequence). With V trimmed by 6 bases and J by 4 bases, 12 bases remained unmatched. This CDR3 reads CASRLRRLAGGPDTQYF. The CDR3 DNA sequence: TGTGCCAGCAGGTTGCGCAGGCTAGCGGGGGGTCCAGATACGCAGTATTTT.

The chain recombines TRBV5-5 with TRBJ2-7; 10 positions match TRBD1. This CDR3 contains 16 residues. Trimming at V came to 1 base and at J to 5 bases, leaving 9 bases not matched to a gene. The germline CDR1 and CDR2 sequences are SGHKS and YYEKEE (reference sequence). The CDR3 DNA reads as TGTGCCAGCAGCTTGCTACCCGGGACAGGGGCGGACGAGCAGTACTTC. Its translation is CASSLLPGTGADEQYF.

This rearrangement joins TRBV6-5 to TRBJ1-2, with TRBD1 matching over 8 bases. J lost 8 bases, V lost 6 bases, and 11 bases had no gene match. This CDR3 contains 14 residues. The germline gives CDR1 MNHEY, CDR2 SVGAGI. Here the CDR3 reads CASSSDRGRGGYTF. The CDR3 DNA is TGTGCCAGCAGCTCTGACAGGGGTCGGGGAGGCTACACCTTC.

The chain joins TRBV30 to TRBJ2-3; 16 bases are shared with TRBD2. Germline CDR1 reads GTSNPN; CDR2 reads SVGIG (reference sequence). V was pared by 4 bases and J by 8 bases, with 27 bases of the junction left unmatched. There are 22 residues in the CDR3. CDR3: CAWTGGHPEPGLAGGELGTQYF. The DNA of the CDR3 is TGTGCCTGGACAGGGGGACACCCCGAGCCGGGACTAGCGGGGGGGGAGCTAGGTACGCAGTATTTT.

The chain links TRBV6-2 or TRBV6-3 to TRBJ2-7; D perhaps matches TRBD1 (6 bases). Germline values: CDR1 MNHEY, CDR2 SVGEGT. There are 15 residues in the CDR3. The V gene lost 2 bases and the J gene lost 2 bases, with 13 bases spanning the gap. The CDR3 nucleotides read TGTGCCAGCAGTTACGTAGAAGGGGGAGCCTACGAGCAGTACTTC. The encoded protein is CASSYVEGGAYEQYF.